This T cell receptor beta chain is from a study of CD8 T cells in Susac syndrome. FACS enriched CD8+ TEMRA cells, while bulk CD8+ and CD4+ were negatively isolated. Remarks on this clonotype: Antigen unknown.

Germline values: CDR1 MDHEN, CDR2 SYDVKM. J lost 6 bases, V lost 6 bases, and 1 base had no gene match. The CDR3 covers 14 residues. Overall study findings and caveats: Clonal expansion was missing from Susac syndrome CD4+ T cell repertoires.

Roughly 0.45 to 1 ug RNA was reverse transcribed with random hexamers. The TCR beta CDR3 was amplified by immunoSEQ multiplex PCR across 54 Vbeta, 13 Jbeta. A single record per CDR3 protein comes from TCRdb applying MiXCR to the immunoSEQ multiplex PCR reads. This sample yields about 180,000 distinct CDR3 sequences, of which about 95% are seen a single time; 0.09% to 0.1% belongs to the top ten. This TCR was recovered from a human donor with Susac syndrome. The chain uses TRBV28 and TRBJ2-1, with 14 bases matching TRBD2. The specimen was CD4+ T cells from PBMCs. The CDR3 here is CASRGTSGSNEQFF. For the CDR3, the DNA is TGTGCCAGCAGAGGGACTAGCGGGAGCAATGAGCAGTTCTTC.